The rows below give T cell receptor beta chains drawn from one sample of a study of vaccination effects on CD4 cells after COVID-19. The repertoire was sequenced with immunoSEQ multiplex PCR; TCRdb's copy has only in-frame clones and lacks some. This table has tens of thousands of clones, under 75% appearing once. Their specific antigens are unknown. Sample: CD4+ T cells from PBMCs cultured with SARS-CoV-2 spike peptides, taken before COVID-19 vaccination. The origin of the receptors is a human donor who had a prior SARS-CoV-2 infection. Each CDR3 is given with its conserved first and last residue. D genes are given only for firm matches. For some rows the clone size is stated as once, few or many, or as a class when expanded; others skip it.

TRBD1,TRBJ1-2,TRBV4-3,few,TGCGCCAGCAGCCACTTGACAGGGAACTATGGCTACACCTTC,CASSHLTGNYGYTF
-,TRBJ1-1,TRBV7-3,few,TGTGCCAGCAGCTTAACCCAGTACACTGAAGCTTTCTTT,CASSLTQYTEAFF
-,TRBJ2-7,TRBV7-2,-,TGTGCCAGCAGCTTAGGTAACTCCTACGAGCAGTACTTC,CASSLGNSYEQYF
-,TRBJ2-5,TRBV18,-,TGTGCCAGCTCACCAGTAGCTTCTCAAGAGACCCAGTACTTC,CASSPVASQETQYF
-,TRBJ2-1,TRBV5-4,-,TGTGCCAGCAGCTCGAGCCGGGACAGACTAGACAATGAGCAGTTCTTC,CASSSSRDRLDNEQFF
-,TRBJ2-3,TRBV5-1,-,TGCGCCAGCAGGCAGACTCCCGGCGTCCTGGATACGCAGTATTTT,CASRQTPGVLDTQYF
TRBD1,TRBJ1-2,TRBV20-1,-,TGCAGTGCTTCCAGGGGGTATGGCTACACCTTC,CSASRGYGYTF
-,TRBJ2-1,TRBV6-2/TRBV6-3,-,TGTGCCAGCAGTTACGGCGGGTCATACAATGAGCAGTTCTTC,CASSYGGSYNEQFF
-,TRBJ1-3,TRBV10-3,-,TGTGCCATCAGTGAGTCTGGGTCTGGAAACACCATATATTTT,CAISESGSGNTIYF
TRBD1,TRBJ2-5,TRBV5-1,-,TGCGCCAGCAGCTTTCAGGGGGCAGAAGAGACCCAGTACTTC,CASSFQGAEETQYF